The 32 T cell receptor beta chains given below trace back to one sample, sequenced in a study of blood T cell repertoires in COVID-19. Data came from immunoSEQ multiplex PCR; TCRdb stores just in-frame clones and leaves some out. The table records 150,000 to 200,000 clones, about 78% of them present only once. The material sequenced was peripheral blood. The receptors were gathered from a woman aged 45-65 years with active or convalescent COVID-19.

This clone appeared once. The CDR3 nucleotides are TGTGCCAGCAGCGCCGACAGTAGCACAGATACGCAGTATTTT. The encoded protein is CASSADSSTDTQYF. The J gene is TRBJ2-3, the V gene TRBV9; a possible D gene is TRBD1 (5 bases). The CDR3 is made up of 14 amino acids. The V and J ends lost 3 bases and 0 bases respectively, with 8 bases between them. Germline CDR1 is SGDLS and CDR2 is YYNGEE.

This chain links TRBV4-2 with TRBJ2-3; 9 bases align to TRBD2. From germline, CDR1 is LGHNA and CDR2 YNFKEQ. This CDR3 comprises 18 residues. The V segment lost 0 bases and the J segment 1 base; nucleotides outside the gene matches: 8. CDR3 in DNA: TGTGCCAGCAGCCAAGAAGCGGGCCTAGCGGGGCGCACAGATACGCAGTATTTT. Its protein is CASSQEAGLAGRTDTQYF.

This chain links TRBV5-8 with TRBJ2-2; a possible D gene is TRBD2 (5 bases). CDR1 SGHTS and CDR2 YDEGEE come from the germline V gene. V lost 0 bases and J lost 1, with 10 bases in between. The CDR3 loop spans 16 amino acids. CDR3 region: CASSLEDSRNTGELFF. The CDR3 nucleotides are TGTGCCAGCAGCTTGGAGGACTCTCGGAACACCGGGGAGCTGTTTTTT.

The chain recombines TRBV5-4 with TRBJ2-2, with 7 bases aligning to TRBD2. The CDR3 loop spans 16 amino acids. The trim removed 0 bases at V and 5 bases at J, leaving 7 bases unmatched. Germline CDR1 SGHNT, CDR2 YYREEE (reference sequence). The DNA of the CDR3 is TGTGCCAGCAGCTTGGATTCCCACGGGGGGACCGGGGAGCTGTTTTTT. Translation: CASSLDSHGGTGELFF.

The rearrangement uses TRBV9 and TRBJ1-1; D uncertain. The CDR3 has 14 amino acids. Germline loops: CDR1 SGDLS, CDR2 YYNGEE. Between the trimmed V and J ends, which lost 4 bases and 5 bases, there was a span of 15 bases. The chain's CDR3 is CASSPDRDGTEAFF. In nucleotides, the CDR3 is TGTGCCAGCAGCCCTGACCGGGATGGTACTGAAGCTTTCTTT. Full variable domain (missing parts from reference TRBV9 and TRBJ1-1): DSGVTQTPKHLITATGQRVTLRCSPRSGDLSVYWYQQSLDQGLQFLIQYYNGEERAKGNILERFSAQQFPDLHSELNLSSLELGDSALYFCASSPDRDGTEAFFGQGTRLTVV.

The rearrangement links TRBV2 to TRBJ1-1; 9 bases fit TRBD1. CDR3 size: 14 residues. Trimming took 10 bases from V and 4 from J; bases not matched to a gene: 10. CDR1 SNHLY and CDR2 FYNNEI come from the germline V gene. CDR3 DNA: TGTGCCACTCACAGGGGGCCGAGTAGCACTGAAGCTTTCTTT. Its translation: CATHRGPSSTEAFF.

The CDR3 loop is CASSLIQGGELFF. CDR3 nucleotide sequence: TGTGCCAGCAGTCTTATACAGGGCGGGGAGCTGTTTTTT. The rearrangement uses TRBV12-3 or TRBV12-4 and TRBJ2-2, with D maybe TRBD1 (6 bases). Trimming took off 5 bases at V and 7 bases at J, with 11 bases between the two ends. There are 13 residues in the CDR3.

By share, this clone counts as medium-sized. V and J are TRBV3-1 (or the pseudogene TRBV3-2) and TRBJ2-3; TRBD2 aligns across 7 bases. Germline V gives CDR1 LGHDT, CDR2 YNNKEL (reference sequence). V trimming: 3 bases; J trimming: 4 bases; junction bases outside the gene matches: 13. The CDR3 spans 17 residues. CDR3 sequence reads: CASSHFLAAGGPDTQYF. The CDR3 nucleotides read TGTGCCAGCAGCCATTTTCTAGCGGCCGGCGGCCCAGATACGCAGTATTTT.

This chain uses TRBV30 with TRBJ1-3; D is unresolved. The CDR3 is made up of 12 amino acids. V was clipped by 5 bases and J by 3 bases, with 8 bases between them. Per germline, CDR1 GTSNPN and CDR2 SVGIG (reference sequence). The CDR3 spells CAWDTIGNTIYF. CDR3 DNA: TGTGCCTGGGACACGATTGGAAACACCATATATTTT. Supplemented by reference TRBV30 and TRBJ1-3, the full variable domain reads SQTIHQWPATLVQPVGSPLSLECTVEGTSNPNLYWYRQAAGRGLQLLFYSVGIGQISSEVPQNLSASRPQDRQFILSSKKLLLSDSGFYLCAWDTIGNTIYFGEGSWLTVV.

The chain combines TRBV5-1 with TRBJ1-6; 7 nucleotides align to TRBD1. The CDR3 has 14 residues. Germline CDR1 reads SGHRS; CDR2 reads YFSETQ. Trimming took 0 bases from V and 7 from J; bases not matched to a gene: 1. The CDR3 loop reads CASSLGQGNSPLHF. CDR3 coding DNA: TGCGCCAGCAGCTTGGGACAGGGCAATTCACCCCTCCACTTT. Looking up the rest from reference TRBV5-1 and TRBJ1-6 gives the full variable domain: KAGVTQTPRYLIKTRGQQVTLSCSPISGHRSVSWYQQTPGQGLQFLFEYFSETQRNKGNFPGRFSGRQFSNSRSEMNVSTLELGDSALYLCASSLGQGNSPLHFGNGTRLTVT.

The DNA of the CDR3 is TGCGCCAGCAGCTTGGAGTTTGGACAAAGGAACACTGAAGCTTTCTTT. Encoded protein: CASSLEFGQRNTEAFF. V gene TRBV5-1 combines with J gene TRBJ1-1; D may be TRBD1 (5 bases). V lost 0 bases, J lost 1 base, and 13 bases lay in between. The germline V gene has CDR1 SGHRS and CDR2 YFSETQ. The length of the CDR3 is 16 residues.

The chain combines TRBV6-5 with TRBJ2-1; TRBD2 matches at 12 bases. V trimming: 7 bases; J trimming: 7 bases; junction bases outside the gene matches: 8. The CDR3 is made up of 15 amino acids. Germline loops: CDR1 MNHEY, CDR2 SVGAGI. This CDR3 is CASNPGLAGGNEQFF. DNA of the CDR3: TGTGCCAGCAACCCGGGACTAGCGGGTGGGAATGAGCAGTTCTTC.

This sequence joins TRBV29-1 and TRBJ1-2, with 8 bases matching TRBD1. There are 11 residues in the CDR3. Trimming cost V 7 bases and J 7 bases; bases outside gene matches: 5. The germline CDR1 and CDR2 sequences are SQVTM and ANQGSEA. The CDR3 nucleotides are TGCAGCGGGCAGGGGGCGCTTGGCTACACCTTC. Amino acid sequence: CSGQGALGYTF.

V gene TRBV6-2 or TRBV6-3 combines with J gene TRBJ2-7; 10 bases are a match to TRBD2. Germline values: CDR1 MNHEY, CDR2 SVGEGT. Trimming cost V 4 bases and J 1 base; bases outside gene matches: 7. This CDR3 region has 16 residues. CDR3 residues: CASSWASGGSSYEQYF. CDR3 sequence (DNA): TGTGCCAGCAGTTGGGCTAGCGGGGGCAGTTCCTACGAGCAGTACTTC.

This chain connects TRBV6-6 to TRBJ1-3; 7 bases are a match to TRBD1. The CDR3 length is 14 residues. CDR1 and CDR2 from the germline V gene are MNHNY and SVGAGI (reference sequence). With V trimmed by 6 bases and J by 4 bases, 6 bases remained unmatched. CDR3 nucleotide sequence: TGTGCCAGCAGCCAGACAGGGACAGGAAACACCATATATTTT. It is translated as CASSQTGTGNTIYF.

This clone has more than one count but fewer than ten. Other nucleotide sequences from this sample produce the same CDR3. The chain links TRBV3-1 (or the pseudogene TRBV3-2) to TRBJ2-5; the D gene is possibly TRBD1 (5 bases). Germline V gene lookup returns CDR1 LGHDT and CDR2 YNNKEL (reference sequence). This CDR3 is built from 13 residues. Trimming removed 3 bases from V and 2 bases from J, with 7 bases in between. As DNA, the CDR3 is TGTGCCAGCAGCCAGGGGCCACAAGAGACCCAGTACTTC. Amino acid sequence: CASSQGPQETQYF.

The chain couples TRBV20-1 to TRBJ2-7, with 13 bases lining up with TRBD2. Germline CDR1 reads DFQATT; CDR2 reads SNEGSKA (reference sequence). The V segment lost 3 bases and the J segment 4 bases; nucleotides outside the gene matches: 3. The CDR3 is 14 residues long. CDR3 nucleotide sequence: TGCAGTGCTAGTCCGGGACTAGCGGGGTACGAGCAGTACTTC. This translates into CSASPGLAGYEQYF.

The CDR3, as DNA: TGTGCCAGCAGACCCCCGGGACTAGCGGGACTAGAGACCCAGTACTTC. It specifies CASRPPGLAGLETQYF. The rearrangement joins TRBV27 to TRBJ2-5; 13 bases fit TRBD2. V was clipped by 6 bases and J by 4 bases; unmatched bases: 8. This CDR3 spans 16 amino acids. The V gene's germline CDR1 is MNHEY and CDR2 SMNVEV (reference sequence).

The V and J genes are TRBV7-9 and TRBJ1-1; D possibly corresponds to TRBD1 (5 bases). Trimming pared 2 bases from V and 4 bases from J, leaving 8 bases between. Germline lookup yields CDR1 SEHNR and CDR2 FQNEAQ (reference sequence). There are 13 residues in the CDR3. The CDR3 here is CASSLWGGTEAFF. CDR3 sequence (DNA): TGTGCCAGCAGCTTATGGGGGGGCACTGAAGCTTTCTTT.

The rearrangement links TRBV5-6 to TRBJ1-2; D is possibly TRBD1 (6 bases). Germline V gene data show CDR1 as SGHDT and CDR2 as YYEEEE. This CDR3 has 15 amino acids. V lost 3 bases to trimming and J lost 14 bases, with 26 bases between them. CDR3 sequence (DNA): TGTGCCAGCAGCTGGACACTTGAGACAGGCCCGGCTTGGACCTTC. Amino acids: CASSWTLETGPAWTF. The complete variable domain, with remaining parts taken from reference TRBV5-6 and TRBJ1-2, reads DAGVTQSPTHLIKTRGQQVTLRCSPKSGHDTVSWYQQALGQGPQFIFQYYEEEERQRGNFPDRFSGHQFPNYSSELNVNALLLGDSALYLCASSWTLETGPAWTFGSGTRLTVV.

The chain uses TRBV30 and TRBJ1-6; D is ambiguous. The CDR3 length is 11 residues. Trimming took off 2 bases at V and 10 bases at J, with 6 bases between the two ends. Germline CDR1 and CDR2: GTSNPN and SVGIG (reference sequence). Written as DNA, the CDR3 is TGTGCCTGGAGTAAGAGGTCACCCCTCCACTTT. This gives the protein CAWSKRSPLHF. Looking up the rest from reference TRBV30 and TRBJ1-6 gives the full variable domain: SQTIHQWPATLVQPVGSPLSLECTVEGTSNPNLYWYRQAAGRGLQLLFYSVGIGQISSEVPQNLSASRPQDRQFILSSKKLLLSDSGFYLCAWSKRSPLHFGNGTRLTVT.

Here the CDR3 reads CASSPRSQGFKVDTEAFF. The CDR3 nucleotides are TGTGCCAGCTCACCACGTTCCCAGGGATTTAAAGTTGACACTGAAGCTTTCTTT. The chain joins TRBV18 to TRBJ1-1, with D possibly matching TRBD1 (5 bases). Germline lookup yields CDR1 KGHSH and CDR2 LQKENI. V lost 1 base, J lost 3 bases, and 21 bases lay in between. The CDR3 sequence is 18 residues long.

The chain has TRBV14 and TRBJ1-2; 7 bases align to TRBD1. The germline CDR1 and CDR2 sequences are SGHDN and FVKESK. This CDR3 is built from 15 residues. Losses at the gene ends were 1 base for V and 5 bases for J; bases not matched to a gene: 7. CDR3 in DNA: TGTGCCAGCAGCCAAGCTGAGGGGGCGAGGTATGGCTACACCTTC. Protein sequence: CASSQAEGARYGYTF.

The chain carries TRBV19 and TRBJ1-5; D is uncertain. Trimming took 0 bases from V and 9 from J, leaving 15 bases between them. CDR3 length: 15 amino acids. Germline assignment: CDR1 LNHDA and CDR2 SQIVND (reference sequence). This CDR3 is CASSIEARWSGPQHF. CDR3 coding DNA: TGTGCCAGTAGTATAGAGGCCAGGTGGTCCGGGCCCCAGCATTTT.

The CDR3 bases are TGTGCCAGCAGCGTAGGGACCGGGGAGGGCAATGAGCAGTTCTTC. Its protein product is CASSVGTGEGNEQFF. J is TRBJ2-1 and V is TRBV9, with 7 bases that match TRBD2. Germline trimming cut 0 bases from V and 6 bases from J; bases unmatched to any gene: 6. CDR3 length: 15 residues. The germline gives CDR1 SGDLS, CDR2 YYNGEE. Drawing the rest from reference TRBV9 and TRBJ2-1, the complete variable domain is DSGVTQTPKHLITATGQRVTLRCSPRSGDLSVYWYQQSLDQGLQFLIQYYNGEERAKGNILERFSAQQFPDLHSELNLSSLELGDSALYFCASSVGTGEGNEQFFGPGTRLTVL.

Ten or more counts support this clone. The chain couples TRBV7-6 to TRBJ2-7, with D perhaps TRBD1 (7 bases). CDR1 is SGHVS, CDR2 FNYEAQ, per germline. The CDR3 consists of 15 residues. V was clipped by 1 base and J by 1 base, with 11 bases between them. The chain's CDR3 is CASSLETGRSYEQYF. CDR3 bases: TGTGCCAGCAGCTTAGAGACAGGGAGGTCCTACGAGCAGTACTTC.

The V gene is TRBV7-8, the J gene TRBJ1-5; D remains ambiguous. Germline values: CDR1 SGHVS, CDR2 FQNEAQ. This CDR3 has 15 residues. With 5 bases removed from V and 3 bases from J, the gap between germline ends came to 14 bases. In DNA form, the CDR3 reads TGTGCCAGCAGCACTAATACAGACTACAATCAGCCCCAGCATTTT. Its translation is CASSTNTDYNQPQHF.

This chain uses TRBV20-1 with TRBJ2-1; 8 nucleotides align to TRBD1. Germline CDR1 is DFQATT and CDR2 is SNEGSKA (reference sequence). The CDR3 is made up of 11 amino acids. The V gene end was trimmed by 0 bases and the J gene end by 12 bases; junction bases not matched to a gene: 1. The CDR3 bases are TGCAGTGCTAGAGATGGGACAGGGCAGTTCTTC. Protein sequence: CSARDGTGQFF.

A word on this clone: The junction and the germline gene differ at one end; a read error may be behind it. CDR3 nucleotides: TGTGCTAGCAGCCCTGGGACTTCCCCGAACACCGGGGAGCTGTTTTTT. Amino acid sequence: CASSPGTSPNTGELFF. V gene TRBV7-7 combines with J gene TRBJ2-2; maybe TRBD2 (6 bases). Germline V CDR1 and CDR2: SSHAT, FNYEAQ (reference sequence). The CDR3 totals 16 residues.

The chain has TRBV2 and TRBJ1-3; TRBD1 matches at 9 bases. Per the germline V gene, CDR1 is SNHLY and CDR2 is FYNNEI. There are 19 residues in the CDR3. Losses at the gene ends were 4 bases for V and 1 base for J; bases not matched to a gene: 14. Written as DNA, the CDR3 is TGTGCCAGCAGTGTACAGGGGGCTCTTAGCATTTATTCTGGAAACACCATATATTTT. Translated: CASSVQGALSIYSGNTIYF. The full variable domain, completed using reference TRBV2 and TRBJ1-3, is EPEVTQTPSHQVTQMGQEVILRCVPISNHLYFYWYRQILGQKVEFLVSFYNNEISEKSEIFDDQFSVERPDGSNFTLKIRSTKLEDSAMYFCASSVQGALSIYSGNTIYFGEGSWLTVV.

J is TRBJ1-2 and V is TRBV7-3; weak D call: TRBD1 (5 bases). This CDR3 has 15 amino acids. The V gene's germline CDR1 is SGHTA and CDR2 FQGTGA. Trimming removed 5 bases from V and 6 bases from J, with 19 bases in between. This CDR3 reads CASSTPGREKDGYTF. The CDR3 nucleotides are TGTGCCAGCAGCACCCCAGGGAGGGAGAAAGATGGCTACACCTTC.

The genes are TRBV19 and TRBJ2-5; 7 nucleotides match TRBD1. V lost 5 bases to trimming and J lost 1 base; unmatched junction nucleotides: 1. The CDR3 runs 13 residues. Germline V gene lookup returns CDR1 LNHDA and CDR2 SQIVND (reference sequence). DNA for the CDR3: TGTGCCAGTAGTGGGACAGCCCAAGAGACCCAGTACTTC. Translation: CASSGTAQETQYF.